This entry is about one TCR beta chain. What it binds is unknown. The entry originates in a study of STAT5B mutations in CD4+ large granular lymphocyte leukemia. Study findings and constraints: 8/27 top patient clones versus 2/35 control clones were TRBV06-family. CD4-sorted patient repertoires seemed more clonal than healthy CD4+ repertoires. The CD4+ versus CD8+ T-LGLL clonality difference may reflect limited sample size. No patients shared main leukemic clonotypes, though approximately 26% appeared at low frequency elsewhere.

The CDR3 is 14 amino acids. CDR1 and CDR2 from the germline V gene are MDHEN and SYDVKM. Trimming left V 5 bases short and J 4 bases short, with 14 bases between. Method: immunoSEQ multiplex PCR; TCRdb's copy keeps in-frame clones and lacks some. The sample holds around 24,000 clones; about two thirds are singletons and the top ten take approximately 0.65%. The sequence was obtained from a human donor in good health. The genes are TRBV28 and TRBJ1-2; perhaps TRBD1 as D (6 bases). Sequenced material: CD4+ T cells from blood buffy coats. The CDR3 nucleotides read TGTGCCAGCAGTCCCCCCCAACAGGGCTATGGCTACACCTTC. It codes for CASSPPQQGYGYTF.